The clone carrying this T cell receptor (beta chain) was seen at least ten times. Antigen specificity is unknown. The sample comes from a study of T cells in Graves' hyperthyroidism and ophthalmopathy. Overall study findings and caveats: The majority of expanded thyroid clonotypes above 0.001 also appeared in blood.

It was RNA transcripts that yielded the amplified TCR beta CDR3 regions. The primer set for the first-round RT-PCR of the TCR CDR3 was HTBI. TCRdb called the multiplex PCR reads again in MiXCR, with one record for every CDR3 protein. The table records some 300,000 distinct CDR3 sequences, around 13% of them present only once. Germline CDR1 MGHDK, CDR2 SYGVNS. The CDR3 is 17 amino acids. Trimming took off 1 base at V and 0 bases at J, with 15 bases between the two ends. Sequencing input: blood. The chain joins TRBV25-1 to TRBJ1-1; a possible D gene is TRBD1 (5 bases). This TCR was recovered from a woman aged 40 to 50 with Graves' hyperthyroidism. The CDR3 DNA sequence: TGTGCCAGCAGTGAATTGGGGGGAATGACGCTGAACACTGAAGCTTTCTTT. It yields the protein CASSELGGMTLNTEAFF. Full variable domain (outside the CDR3, taken from reference TRBV25-1 and TRBJ1-1): EADIYQTPRYLVIGTGKKITLECSQTMGHDKMYWYQQDPGMELHLIHYSYGVNSTEKGDLSSESTVSRIRTEHFPLTLESARPSHTSQYLCASSELGGMTLNTEAFFGQGTRLTVV.